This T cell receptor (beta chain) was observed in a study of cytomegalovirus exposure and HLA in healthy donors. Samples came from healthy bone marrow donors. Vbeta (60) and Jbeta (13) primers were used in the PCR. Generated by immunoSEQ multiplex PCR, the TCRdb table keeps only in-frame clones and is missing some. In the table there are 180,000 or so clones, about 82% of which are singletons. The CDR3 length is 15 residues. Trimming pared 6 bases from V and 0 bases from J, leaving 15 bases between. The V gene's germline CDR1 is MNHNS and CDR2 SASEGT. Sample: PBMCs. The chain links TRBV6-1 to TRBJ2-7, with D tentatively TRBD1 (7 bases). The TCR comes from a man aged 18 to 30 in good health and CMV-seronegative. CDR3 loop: CASREGQLLSYEQYF. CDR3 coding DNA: TGTGCCAGCAGGGAGGGACAGCTACTCTCCTACGAGCAGTACTTC.